One and the same sample provided the 14 T cell receptor beta chains below, sequenced in a study of metastatic and nonmetastatic thyroid tumors. Every patient underwent thyroid surgery untreated. MiXCR reprocessed the PCR reads for TCRdb. The sample has tens of thousands of clones; about a sixth are singletons. Sequenced material: blood. Receptors originate from a female donor with papillary thyroid cancer or a benign thyroid nodule (not recorded which). Some clones in this sample may be carry-over from other donors' samples.

The rearrangement links TRBV4-1 to TRBJ2-7; 14 nucleotides match TRBD2. The CDR3 is 16 amino acids. Germline trimming cut 4 bases from V and 6 bases from J; bases unmatched to any gene: 8. Looked up from germline, CDR1 is MGHRA and CDR2 is YSYEKL. CDR3 sequence (DNA): TGCGCCAGCAGCCGCGCCGGAGGGACTAGCGGGGGCGAGCAGTACTTC. It translates to CASSRAGGTSGGEQYF.

This clone has at least ten counts. The chain carries TRBV6-1 and TRBJ1-6; no clear D gene. This CDR3 is built from 15 residues. Germline CDR1 is MNHNS and CDR2 is SASEGT. V lost 6 bases, J lost 7 bases, and 16 bases lay in between. CDR3 sequence reads: CASSRVEGANSPLHF. For the CDR3, the DNA is TGTGCCAGCAGCCGAGTGGAAGGCGCGAATTCACCCCTCCACTTT.

This clone appeared a few times. The chain is built from TRBV10-3 and TRBJ2-1; 10 bases align to TRBD2. Germline V gives CDR1 ENHRY, CDR2 SYGVKD. The trim removed 3 bases at V and 5 bases at J, leaving 10 bases unmatched. The CDR3 has 17 residues. CDR3 sequence: CAISERTGTSGNNEQFF. CDR3 nucleotide sequence: TGTGCCATCAGTGAAAGGACTGGAACTAGCGGGAACAATGAGCAGTTCTTC.

This clone was seen at least ten times. Other DNA sequences within the sample encode an identical CDR3. The CDR3 nucleotides are TGCAGTGCCCCACGGACCCCAGATACGCAGTATTTT. Its protein product is CSAPRTPDTQYF. The chain combines TRBV20-1 with TRBJ2-3; D is uncertain. Trimming took off 6 bases at V and 4 bases at J, with 11 bases between the two ends. The CDR3 runs to 12 residues. The germline V gene encodes CDR1 DFQATT and CDR2 SNEGSKA (reference sequence).

Notes on this clone: Given a much more abundant clone one base away, this may be a read error. V is TRBV30 and J is TRBJ1-2; D is uncertain. The CDR3 consists of 13 residues. The germline CDR1 and CDR2 sequences are GTSNPN and SVGIG (reference sequence). The DNA for the CDR3 is TGTGCCTCTCTGTCTGGATCAAACTATGGCTACCCCTTC. Translated: CASLSGSNYGYPF. The whole variable domain, remainder taken from reference TRBV30 and TRBJ1-2, is SQTIHQWPATLVQPVGSPLSLECTVEGTSNPNLYWYRQAAGRGLQLLFYSVGIGQISSEVPQNLSASRPQDRQFILSSKKLLLSDSGFYLCASLSGSNYGYPFGSGTRLTVV.

This clone was recorded many times. The chain has TRBV6-2 or TRBV6-3 and TRBJ2-5, with TRBD2 matching 9 bases. Trimming at V came to 2 bases and at J to 4 bases, leaving 11 bases not matched to a gene. The CDR3 contains 17 residues. CDR1 is MNHEY, CDR2 SVGEGT, per germline. The CDR3 loop is CASSYGGLARIGETQYF. The CDR3 nucleotides read TGTGCCAGCAGTTACGGAGGACTAGCGCGGATTGGAGAGACCCAGTACTTC.

This clone was detected many times. V usage is TRBV6-4 and J usage is TRBJ2-3; unclear D gene. The CDR3 runs 14 residues. Trimming removed 0 bases from V and 4 bases from J, with 8 bases in between. Germline CDR1 and CDR2: MRHNA and SNTAGT. CDR3 region: CASSDSPGADTQYF. The CDR3 DNA follows: TGTGCCAGCAGTGACTCCCCCGGAGCAGATACGCAGTATTTT.

This clone was found many times. The V gene is TRBV7-3, the J gene TRBJ1-5; D gene ambiguous. The V end was cut by 5 bases, the J end by 4 bases, with 9 bases between. The CDR3 consists of 13 residues. Germline V gene sequence: CDR1 SGHTA, CDR2 FQGTGA. CDR3 in amino acids: CASSTSGNQPQHF. The CDR3 region has the DNA TGTGCCAGCAGCACCTCGGGGAATCAGCCCCAGCATTTT. The full variable domain, in which reference TRBV7-3 and TRBJ1-5 provide the parts outside the CDR3, is GAGVSQTPSNKVTEKGKYVELRCDPISGHTALYWYRQSLGQGPEFLIYFQGTGAADDSGLPNDRFFAVRPEGSVSTLKIQRTERGDSAVYLCASSTSGNQPQHFGDGTRLSIL.

V and J are TRBV11-2 and TRBJ2-5; D ambiguous. The CDR3 is made up of 15 amino acids. V dropped 2 bases and J dropped 1 base, with 11 bases sitting between them. The V gene's germline CDR1 is SGHAT and CDR2 FQNNGV. The CDR3 reads CASSLSISFQETQYF. DNA of the CDR3: TGTGCCAGCAGCTTAAGTATCTCGTTCCAAGAGACCCAGTACTTC.

This clone was seen many times. The chain combines TRBV28 with TRBJ2-5, with D perhaps matching TRBD1 (5 bases). This CDR3 is 16 amino acids long. V was trimmed by 5 bases and J by 7 bases, leaving 23 bases between them. Germline V CDR1 and CDR2: MDHEN, SYDVKM. As DNA, the CDR3 is TGTGCCAGCAGTCCGAGAAGAACTCTAGGGGTGGTGACCCAGTACTTC. This sequence encodes CASSPRRTLGVVTQYF. The variable domain in full, completed from reference TRBV28 and TRBJ2-5, reads DVKVTQSSRYLVKRTGEKVFLECVQDMDHENMFWYRQDPGLGLRLIYFSYDVKMKEKGDIPEGYSVSREKKERFSLILESASTNQTSMYLCASSPRRTLGVVTQYFGPGTRLLVL.

In nucleotides, the CDR3 is TGTGCCTGGTTGCGTCAGCCTAACTATGGCTACACCTTC. Its protein is CAWLRQPNYGYTF. This rearrangement joins TRBV30 to TRBJ1-2; D ambiguous. This CDR3 region has 13 residues. The germline CDR1 and CDR2 sequences are GTSNPN and SVGIG (reference sequence). The ends were cut back, 5 bases at V and 0 bases at J, with 10 bases in the middle. Variable domain in full (rest from reference TRBV30 and TRBJ1-2): SQTIHQWPATLVQPVGSPLSLECTVEGTSNPNLYWYRQAAGRGLQLLFYSVGIGQISSEVPQNLSASRPQDRQFILSSKKLLLSDSGFYLCAWLRQPNYGYTFGSGTRLTVV.

In this sample, this clone turned up many times. The chain has TRBV19 and TRBJ2-7; tentative D call: TRBD2 (6 bases). V lost 8 bases and J 6 bases, leaving 14 bases between the germline ends. Germline CDR1 LNHDA, CDR2 SQIVND (reference sequence). This CDR3 is 12 amino acids long. CDR3 nucleotides: TGTGCCAGTGGGACTTACGGTGGCGAGCAGTACTTC. Translating it yields CASGTYGGEQYF.

Many counts were recorded for this clone. The sample has other DNA sequences that encode this CDR3 too. This rearrangement joins TRBV3-1 to TRBJ2-2; TRBD2 agrees at 8 bases. V lost 4 bases and J lost 0; bases outside the gene matches: 10. The CDR3 extends over 18 amino acids. Looked up from germline, CDR1 is LGHDT and CDR2 is YNNKEL (reference sequence). The CDR3 DNA follows: TGTGCCAGCAGCCCCCGACTAGCGCGAGGAACGAACACCGGGGAGCTGTTTTTT. It specifies CASSPRLARGTNTGELFF.

At least ten counts were recorded for this clone. This rearrangement joins TRBV6-1 to TRBJ1-5, with 9 bases matching TRBD1. CDR1 and CDR2 (germline): MNHNS, SASEGT. This CDR3 contains 15 residues. Losses at the gene ends were 8 bases for V and 6 bases for J; bases not matched to a gene: 11. The CDR3 sequence: CASQEYRGLSQPQHF. As DNA, the CDR3 is TGTGCCAGCCAGGAATACAGGGGGCTAAGTCAGCCCCAGCATTTT.